Sequencing of this T cell receptor beta chain was carried out in a study of blood T cell repertoires in COVID-19. Overall study: The origin of the acute and convalescent COVID-19 samples was the United States, Italy and Spain. Sample material is recorded as cDNA or gDNA derived from T cells, B-cell-depleted T cells, or PBMCs.

As handled by the study authors: Using reference gene primer amplification, nucleated cell counts were estimated. Data came from immunoSEQ multiplex PCR; TCRdb stores just in-frame clones and leaves some out. V and J calls and clone size follow that table, whereas D and trimming were derived from the DNA. The sample has around 75,000 clones, 90% seen once. Unmatched junction bases numbered 14, after V lost 8 bases and J lost 5 bases. Germline-derived CDR1 and CDR2 are MNHEY and SVGAGI. This CDR3 region has 15 residues. Sequenced input: peripheral blood. The clonotype comes from a man aged 50-59 years with acute or convalescent COVID-19. This chain connects TRBV6-5 to TRBJ1-1; 7 bases match TRBD1. The CDR3 DNA follows: TGTGCCAGCGTTCGGGACAGATCTAGCAAGACTGAAGCTTTCTTT. Translated, it gives CASVRDRSSKTEAFF.